These 28 T cell receptor beta chains were all obtained from the same sample, sequenced in a study of tissue T cells after allogeneic stem cell transplantation. Profiling relied on immunoSEQ multiplex PCR, and the TCRdb table lists in-frame clones only, not all of them. The sample has 48,000 or so clones, around 73% seen once. The sequencing input was sorted cells pooled from one or two spleens. The receptors shown here come from a pool of C57BL/6 mice in good health.

This clone was seen a handful of times. These gene names are mouse names. The read halts 1 residue ahead of the CDR3 end, with the missing end drawn from the germline J gene. V and J are TRBV13-2 and TRBJ2-5; D may be TRBD2 (6 bases). The V and J ends lost 1 base and 6 bases respectively, with 12 bases between them. CDR3 length: 14 amino acids. CDR1 and CDR2 (germline): NNHNN, SYGAGS (reference sequence). Incomplete CDR3 DNA: TGTGCCAGCGGTGATCGCCTGGGGAGGGACACCCAGTAC. Translating gives CASGDRLGRDTQY. The complete CDR3 reads CASGDRLGRDTQYF.

To note about this clone: The gene names given are mouse names. Sequencing ends 1 residue short of the CDR3 end; the germline J gene provides the rest. The rearrangement joins TRBV15 to TRBJ1-1; D is unresolved. Deletions cut 4 bases from V and 0 bases from J, with 6 bases between. CDR1 is SGHND, CDR2 FRSKSL, per germline. The CDR3 loop spans 13 amino acids. The CDR3 loop reads CASSYSPNTEVFF. The CDR3 bases that were read are TGTGCCAGCAGTTACAGCCCAAACACAGAAGTCTTC.

About this clone: Gene names follow the mouse nomenclature. Coverage ceases 1 residue before the CDR3 finishes, and the germline J gene fills in the end. The chain joins TRBV26 to TRBJ1-3; D not resolved. Germline CDR1 is KGHPV and CDR2 is FQNQEV (reference sequence). V shed 0 bases and J shed 0 bases, with 6 bases lying between them. There are 15 residues in the CDR3. The CDR3 loop reads CASSLSMYSGNTLYF. The covered CDR3 bases are TGTGCCAGCAGTCTGTCGATGTATTCTGGAAATACGCTCTAT.

Turning to this clone: Each gene name is a mouse one. The read halts 1 residue ahead of the CDR3 end, with the missing end drawn from the germline J gene. This sequence joins TRBV19 and TRBJ2-2; 8 positions agree with TRBD1. V lost 4 bases and J lost 5; bases outside the gene matches: 7. The germline CDR1 and CDR2 sequences are FNHDT and SITEND (reference sequence). This CDR3 comprises 15 residues. The covered CDR3 bases are TGTGCCAGCAGTCCCGACAGGGGAAGAACCGGGCAGCTCTAC. Its protein product is CASSPDRGRTGQLY. In full, the CDR3 reads CASSPDRGRTGQLYF.

In the case of this clone: The gene names given are mouse names. The read gets to within 1 residue of the CDR3 end, and the germline J gene fills in the rest. The chain uses TRBV13-2 and TRBJ1-3; no reliable D call. In germline, CDR1 is NNHNN, CDR2 SYGAGS (reference sequence). Trimming pared 2 bases from V and 0 bases from J, leaving 12 bases between. CDR3 length: 16 amino acids. CDR3 bases read: TGTGCCAGCGGTGACACCAGAAAAAATTCTGGAAATACGCTCTAT. This translates into CASGDTRKNSGNTLY. The entire CDR3 reads CASGDTRKNSGNTLYF.

This clone was detected only a few times. Each gene name is a mouse one. The read stops 1 residue short of the end of the CDR3; the missing end is completed from the germline J gene. The chain recombines TRBV21 with TRBJ1-5, with a tentative D call TRBD1 (5 bases). TRBV21 is assigned to the ORF class and has an uncertain function. Trimming removed 4 bases from V and 4 bases from J, with 5 bases in between. The length of the CDR3 is 12 residues. The CDR3 DNA, read in part, is TGTGCTAGCAGTCGACAGAACCAGGCTCCGCTT. It specifies CASSRQNQAPL. The full CDR3 is CASSRQNQAPLF.

This clone appeared once. Here the gene names and germline are mouse. The read ends 1 residue shy of where the CDR3 ends; the end is completed using the germline J gene. The chain combines TRBV4 with TRBJ1-1; no reliable D call. The CDR3 sequence is 13 residues long. The germline V and J ends were trimmed by 5 bases and 1 base, with 8 bases remaining between them. CDR1 LGHDT and CDR2 YNNKQL come from the germline V gene (reference sequence). The CDR3 bases that were read are TGTGCCAGCAGCCACAGTCGGAACACAGAAGTCTTC. It yields the protein CASSHSRNTEVF. The full CDR3 protein reads CASSHSRNTEVFF.

In the case of this clone: Genes here carry mouse names. From the germline J gene comes the end of the CDR3, since the read stops 1 residue before it. This chain links TRBV16 with TRBJ1-3; the match to TRBD1 covers 12 bases. Germline CDR1 reads SGHSA; CDR2 reads FRNQAP. After removal of 1 base from V and 8 bases from J, the junction contained 3 bases not matched to a gene. The CDR3 sequence is 15 residues long. The CDR3 loop reads CASSLGGDRGHTLYF. The sequenced part of the CDR3 DNA is TGTGCAAGCAGCTTAGGAGGGGACAGGGGGCATACGCTCTAT.

For this clone: All gene names here are mouse names. The CDR3 is cut off 1 residue early in the read; its end comes from the germline J gene. V usage is TRBV13-2 and J usage is TRBJ1-2; 11 nucleotides match TRBD1. Trimming cost V 3 bases and J 4 bases; bases outside gene matches: 5. This CDR3 region has 15 residues. Germline CDR1 NNHNN, CDR2 SYGAGS (reference sequence). Here the CDR3 reads CASGAGQGAGSDYTF. CDR3 bases read: TGTGCCAGCGGTGCCGGACAGGGGGCCGGCTCCGACTACACC.

To note about this clone: Mouse gene names apply. The CDR3 end is not reached by the read, which stops 1 residue before it; the germline J gene fills it in. The chain carries TRBV19 and TRBJ1-6; tentative D call: TRBD1 (6 bases). TRBJ1-6 is sorted into the ORF group, with uncertain function. Germline V gene lookup returns CDR1 FNHDT and CDR2 SITEND (reference sequence). This CDR3 contains 15 residues. The germline V and J ends were trimmed by 2 bases and 1 base, with 7 bases remaining between them. The DNA read from the CDR3 is TGTGCCAGCAGTATTACAGGGTCCTATAATTCGCCCCTCTAC. This codes for CASSITGSYNSPLY. In full, the CDR3 is CASSITGSYNSPLYF.

On this clone: Gene names follow the mouse nomenclature. The CDR3 sequence: CASSLDVGQTNERLFF. The CDR3 DNA, read in part, is TGTGCAAGCAGCTTAGATGTGGGACAGACCAACGAAAGATTATTT. The chain uses TRBV16 and TRBJ1-4, with 7 bases aligning to TRBD1. Read data end 1 residue before the CDR3 end; the end is taken from the germline J gene. Germline V gene sequence: CDR1 SGHSA, CDR2 FRNQAP. This CDR3 spans 16 amino acids. J lost 3 bases, V lost 0 bases, and 4 bases had no gene match.

Regarding this clone: Gene names refer to mouse genes. The read ends 1 residue early relative to the CDR3; the germline J gene fills the gap. The genes are TRBV13-2 and TRBJ2-2, with 10 bases lining up with TRBD1. Trimming removed 7 bases from V and 5 bases from J; junction bases left unmatched: 5. This CDR3 region has 14 residues. The germline CDR1 and CDR2 sequences are NNHNN and SYGAGS (reference sequence). CDR3 bases read: TGTGCCAGCTTACCGGGACAGGGGACCGGGCAGCTCTAC. Translated, it gives CASLPGQGTGQLY. The entire CDR3 is CASLPGQGTGQLYF.

A remark on this clone: Gene names follow the mouse nomenclature. The CDR3 end lies 1 residue beyond the end of the read and is filled in from the germline J gene. Other DNA sequences within the sample encode an identical CDR3. The chain links TRBV13-2 to TRBJ2-5; no clear D. Germline V gives CDR1 NNHNN, CDR2 SYGAGS (reference sequence). This CDR3 spans 11 amino acids. V lost 1 base and J lost 6, with 3 bases in between. The CDR3 spells CASGDRDTQYF. The sequenced CDR3 bases are TGTGCCAGCGGTGATCGGGACACCCAGTAC.

Concerning this clone itself: Gene names denote mouse genes. The missing CDR3 end, 1 residue past where the read stops, is filled in from the germline J gene. The chain joins TRBV14 to TRBJ2-3; D not resolved. Trimming took 1 base from V and 0 from J, leaving 6 bases between them. The CDR3 loop spans 14 amino acids. Germline V gene data show CDR1 as SGHDT and CDR2 as FRDEAV. The part of the CDR3 DNA that was read is TGTGCCAGCAGTTTCGTCTCTAGTGCAGAAACGCTGTAT. It codes for CASSFVSSAETLY. The full CDR3 sequence reads CASSFVSSAETLYF.

Regarding this clone: Mouse gene names apply. The read ends 1 residue before the CDR3 terminus; that terminus is restored from the germline J gene. The same CDR3 is also encoded by other DNA sequences in this sample. This chain uses TRBV3 with TRBJ1-2, with D perhaps matching TRBD1 (5 bases). Per the germline V gene, CDR1 is SNHLY and CDR2 is FYNGKV (reference sequence). V was trimmed by 5 bases and J by 0 bases, leaving 7 bases between them. The CDR3 totals 13 residues. Partial CDR3 DNA: TGTGCCAGCAGCGGGACCGCAAACTCCGACTACACC. It specifies CASSGTANSDYT. The entire CDR3 reads CASSGTANSDYTF.

This clone has just a few counts. The genes are named according to mouse. The read ends 1 residue shy of where the CDR3 ends; the end is completed using the germline J gene. J is TRBJ2-1 and V is TRBV13-2; TRBD1 or TRBD2 may be the D gene (5 bases each). With 3 bases removed from V and 4 bases from J, the gap between germline ends came to 11 bases. CDR3 size: 14 residues. From germline, CDR1 is NNHNN and CDR2 SYGAGS (reference sequence). This CDR3 reads CASGARGAYAEQFF. The part of the CDR3 DNA that was read is TGTGCCAGCGGTGCGCGAGGGGCTTATGCTGAGCAGTTC.

This clone turned up a few times. The gene symbols are mouse symbols. The read ends 1 residue shy of where the CDR3 ends; the end is completed using the germline J gene. The V gene is TRBV13-3, the J gene TRBJ2-7; 11 nucleotides line up with TRBD1. This CDR3 has 14 amino acids. V was pared by 5 bases and J by 0 bases, with 1 base of the junction left unmatched. Germline loops: CDR1 NNHDY, CDR2 SYVADS. CDR3: CASRGQGVSYEQYF. The sequenced CDR3 bases are TGTGCCAGCAGGGGACAGGGGGTCTCCTATGAACAGTAC.

Comments on this clone: Gene names are mouse gene names. The CDR3 is CASGDRRDRDTEVFF. The CDR3 bases that were read are TGTGCCAGCGGTGATAGACGGGACAGGGACACAGAAGTCTTC. This chain uses TRBV13-2 with TRBJ1-1; TRBD1 matches at 9 bases. The missing CDR3 end, 1 residue past where the read stops, is filled in from the germline J gene. Germline CDR1 NNHNN, CDR2 SYGAGS (reference sequence). The length of the CDR3 is 15 residues. The J segment lost 3 bases and the V segment lost 1 base, leaving 4 bases of the junction unmatched.

On this clone itself: Genes and germline come from the mouse. From the germline J gene comes the end of the CDR3, since the read stops 1 residue before it. The J gene is TRBJ2-1, the V gene TRBV3, with D possibly TRBD1 on 6 matching bases. V was shortened by 8 bases and J by 7 bases, with 12 bases between the two germline ends. The CDR3 has 12 residues. Germline V gene data show CDR1 as SNHLY and CDR2 as FYNGKV (reference sequence). CDR3 residues: CASGQPLAEQFF. The covered CDR3 bases are TGTGCCAGCGGACAGCCTCTGGCTGAGCAGTTC.

For this clone: Gene names refer to mouse genes. The read ends 1 residue before the CDR3 terminus; that terminus is restored from the germline J gene. J is TRBJ1-1 and V is TRBV24, with 7 bases that match TRBD1. The V and J ends lost 0 bases and 10 bases, in that order; junction bases with no gene match: 8. Germline lookup yields CDR1 KGHTA and CDR2 FRNEEI. There are 14 residues in the CDR3. CDR3 in amino acids: CASSLYRRGRGVFF. CDR3 DNA (partial): TGTGCCAGCAGTCTGTATAGGAGGGGGCGAGGAGTCTTC.

A note on this clone: All gene names here are mouse names. The CDR3 goes on 1 residue after the read ends, and that part is filled in from the germline J gene. The chain has TRBV13-2 and TRBJ2-5; a possible D gene is TRBD2 (7 bases). V dropped 4 bases and J dropped 0 bases, with 18 bases sitting between them. CDR3 length: 17 amino acids. Germline CDR1 and CDR2: NNHNN and SYGAGS (reference sequence). This chain's CDR3 is CASGQGGGGSNQDTQYF. The sequenced part of the CDR3 DNA is TGTGCCAGCGGTCAAGGGGGGGGAGGATCTAACCAAGACACCCAGTAC.

A note on this clone: The gene symbols are mouse symbols. The read ends 1 residue before the CDR3 terminus; that terminus is restored from the germline J gene. This chain uses TRBV26 with TRBJ1-4, with D unclear. V lost 5 bases and J lost 0, with 7 bases in between. Germline V gene sequence: CDR1 KGHPV, CDR2 FQNQEV (reference sequence). The CDR3 is made up of 14 amino acids. The CDR3 DNA, read in part, is TGTGCCAGCAGTAGACAATTTTCCAACGAAAGATTATTT. Translating gives CASSRQFSNERLF. The whole CDR3 is CASSRQFSNERLFF.

Of note for this clone: Genes here carry mouse names. The CDR3 goes on 1 residue after the read ends, and that part is filled in from the germline J gene. The gene calls are TRBV1 and TRBJ2-5; the D call may be TRBD1 or TRBD2 (5 bases each). The CDR3 sequence is 13 residues long. Germline V gene data show CDR1 as NSQYPW and CDR2 as LRSPGD (reference sequence). Trimming took off 1 base at V and 5 bases at J, with 7 bases between the two ends. The CDR3 bases that were read are TGCACCTGCAGTGCAGGGGGGACAGACACCCAGTAC. This gives the protein CTCSAGGTDTQY. The full CDR3 reads CTCSAGGTDTQYF.

This clone was observed once. The gene names given are mouse names. The read stops 1 residue short of the end of the CDR3; the missing end is completed from the germline J gene. The chain carries TRBV13-2 and TRBJ2-5; D may be TRBD2 (5 bases). V dropped 2 bases and J dropped 5 bases, with 9 bases sitting between them. CDR3 length equals 13 residues. Germline V lookup: CDR1 NNHNN, CDR2 SYGAGS (reference sequence). Incomplete CDR3 DNA: TGTGCCAGCGGTGAAGTGGGGTTAGACACCCAGTAC. This encodes CASGEVGLDTQY. The CDR3 as a whole reads CASGEVGLDTQYF.

Note on this clone: Gene names are the mouse ones. Sequencing ends 1 residue short of the CDR3 end; the germline J gene provides the rest. The chain links TRBV13-3 to TRBJ2-4; 11 nucleotides agree with TRBD2. The CDR3 has 16 amino acids. In germline, CDR1 is NNHDY, CDR2 SYVADS. Germline trimming cut 2 bases from V and 0 bases from J; bases unmatched to any gene: 2. The covered CDR3 bases are TGTGCCAGCAGTGAGGGGACTGGGGGTAGTCAAAACACCTTGTAC. This encodes CASSEGTGGSQNTLY. The whole CDR3 protein is CASSEGTGGSQNTLYF.

This clone was found a few times. Genes here carry mouse names. The read falls 1 residue short of the CDR3 end, and the missing part is taken from the germline J gene. This chain connects TRBV1 to TRBJ2-1, with D unresolved. The germline V and J ends were trimmed by 0 bases and 0 bases, with 3 bases remaining between them. Germline assignment: CDR1 NSQYPW and CDR2 LRSPGD (reference sequence). This CDR3 contains 14 residues. CDR3 DNA, as far as it was read: TGCACCTGCAGTGCAGACAGTAACTATGCTGAGCAGTTC. Protein product: CTCSADSNYAEQF. The whole CDR3 protein reads CTCSADSNYAEQFF.

This clone was detected only a few times. Mouse germline and gene names are used. Read coverage stops 1 residue before the CDR3 terminus; the germline J gene supplies the remainder. The V and J genes are TRBV20 and TRBJ2-7; 10 bases fit TRBD1. This CDR3 has 12 residues. Germline V gene lookup returns CDR1 GFQATS and CDR2 STVNSAI. With 4 bases clipped from V and 6 bases from J, the junction kept 3 bases outside the gene matches. The CDR3 sequence: CGAIGQGVEQYF. The sequenced part of the CDR3 DNA is TGTGGTGCTATAGGACAGGGGGTTGAACAGTAC.

Concerning this clone: Here the gene names and germline are mouse. The CDR3 extends 1 residue past the end of the read, so its final part is completed from the germline J gene. The V call is TRBV13-3, the J call TRBJ1-2, with D maybe TRBD1 (5 bases). The germline CDR1 and CDR2 sequences are NNHDY and SYVADS. This CDR3 region has 14 residues. Trimming left V 0 bases short and J 4 bases short, with 10 bases between. CDR3 bases read: TGTGCCAGCAGTGATGCACGGGGCACCTCCGACTACACC. Its protein is CASSDARGTSDYT. The full CDR3 sequence reads CASSDARGTSDYTF.